This T cell receptor (beta chain) is drawn from a study of Ad26.COV2.S vaccination and SARS-CoV-2 variants. The treatment: some 20 received Ad26.COV2.S at low or high dose, single or two shots; roughly 5 received placebo; per-sample allocation not given. At day 63 after the first vaccine or placebo injection, samples were drawn. With 5 bases removed from V and 3 bases from J, the gap between germline ends came to 17 bases. Germline loops: CDR1 MNHEY, CDR2 SMNVEV (reference sequence). This CDR3 is 16 amino acids long. Method: immunoSEQ multiplex PCR; TCRdb's copy keeps in-frame clones and lacks some. In the table there are 200,000 to 300,000 clones, 85% to 90% of which are singletons.

The chain combines TRBV27 with TRBJ2-1; possible D gene TRBD2, 6 bases. This receptor was identified in a person aged 18-65 years who received the Ad26.COV2.S COVID-19 vaccine or a placebo. The source material was peripheral blood, sampled in a trial of Ad26.COV2.S vaccine versus placebo. The CDR3 region is CASSPPSGPDYNEQFF. The CDR3 DNA reads as TGTGCCAGCAGTCCCCCCAGCGGGCCTGACTACAATGAGCAGTTCTTC.